The 27 T cell receptor beta chains reported below all come from one sample, sequenced in a study of blood T cell repertoires in COVID-19. The repertoire was sequenced with immunoSEQ multiplex PCR; TCRdb's copy has only in-frame clones and lacks some. Here the sample spans about 180,000 clones, 88% being singletons. The sequenced sample was PBMCs or T cells enriched from blood (not recorded which). The receptor source for this set is a woman younger than 35 who had recovered from COVID-19.

The CDR3 spells CASSPGGHYEQYF. The DNA of the CDR3 is TGTGCCAGCAGTCCGGGCGGGCACTACGAGCAGTACTTC. The rearrangement joins TRBV28 to TRBJ2-7, with D perhaps matching TRBD2 (5 bases). Germline values: CDR1 MDHEN, CDR2 SYDVKM. Trimming shortened V by 5 bases and J by 3 bases, and 11 bases separated the two germline ends. The CDR3 has 13 amino acids.

This clone has more than one count but fewer than ten. The gene calls are TRBV15 and TRBJ2-7, with D uncertain. V lost 2 bases to trimming and J lost 3 bases, with 8 bases between them. There are 13 residues in the CDR3. Germline loops: CDR1 LNHNV, CDR2 YYDKDF (reference sequence). CDR3 coding DNA: TGTGCCACCAGCAGACAGGTCGGCTACGAGCAGTACTTC. This codes for CATSRQVGYEQYF.

CDR3 loop: CASSIMAGLNQPQHF. The DNA for the CDR3 is TGTGCCAGTAGTATAATGGCAGGCCTAAATCAGCCCCAGCATTTT. V and J are TRBV19 and TRBJ1-5, with D uncertain. The germline V gene encodes CDR1 LNHDA and CDR2 SQIVND (reference sequence). The CDR3 loop spans 15 amino acids. Trimming removed 2 bases from V and 4 bases from J, with 12 bases in between.

V usage is TRBV28 and J usage is TRBJ2-2, with TRBD2 identical over 10 bases. The CDR3 runs to 14 residues. Germline V gives CDR1 MDHEN, CDR2 SYDVKM. V shed 2 bases, J shed 6 bases, and the junction held 0 bases outside the gene matches. The CDR3 DNA sequence: TGTGCCAGCAGTTTACTAGCGGGAGCCGGGGAGCTGTTTTTT. This codes for CASSLLAGAGELFF.

Only one count was recorded for this clone. The chain has TRBV19 and TRBJ2-2; D might be TRBD1 (6 bases). Trimming pared 4 bases from V and 3 bases from J, leaving 18 bases between. The CDR3 runs to 17 residues. The germline CDR1 and CDR2 sequences are LNHDA and SQIVND (reference sequence). The chain's CDR3 is CASSKGGRNYDTGELFF. CDR3 sequence (DNA): TGTGCCAGTAGTAAAGGGGGAAGGAACTACGACACCGGGGAGCTGTTTTTT. Drawing the rest from reference TRBV19 and TRBJ2-2, the complete variable domain is DGGITQSPKYLFRKEGQNVTLSCEQNLNHDAMYWYRQDPGQGLRLIYYSQIVNDFQKGDIAEGYSVSREKKESFPLTVTSAQKNPTAFYLCASSKGGRNYDTGELFFGEGSRLTVL.

This clone showed up just a few times. J is TRBJ2-4 and V is TRBV4-1; D possibly corresponds to TRBD2 (6 bases). V lost 0 bases, J lost 11 bases, and 14 bases lay in between. Germline V lookup: CDR1 MGHRA, CDR2 YSYEKL. The CDR3 covers 14 residues. The CDR3 loop reads CASSQDEAGKVQYF. CDR3 nucleotides: TGCGCCAGCAGCCAAGATGAGGCGGGGAAAGTTCAGTACTTC.

The V call is TRBV28, the J call TRBJ2-7; 9 nucleotides line up with TRBD1. Losses at the gene ends were 7 bases for V and 5 bases for J; bases not matched to a gene: 9. The CDR3 contains 14 residues. From germline, CDR1 is MDHEN and CDR2 SYDVKM. The CDR3 DNA follows: TGTGCCAGCACCCCGACAGGGGGGTCCAACGAGCAGTACTTC. This gives the protein CASTPTGGSNEQYF.

The J gene is TRBJ1-2, the V gene TRBV4-3; no reliable D call. Deletions cut 2 bases from V and 5 bases from J, with 15 bases between. Germline loops: CDR1 LGHNA, CDR2 YSLEER. The CDR3 extends over 15 amino acids. CDR3 residues: CASSQSPREAYGYTF. The DNA for the CDR3 is TGCGCCAGCAGCCAATCACCGCGAGAGGCTTATGGCTACACCTTC.

The chain recombines TRBV29-1 with TRBJ1-1; unclear D gene. The CDR3 spans 13 residues. Deletions cut 6 bases from V and 0 bases from J, with 11 bases between. Germline-derived CDR1 and CDR2 are SQVTM and ANQGSEA. The CDR3 is CSVGPAVNTEAFF. CDR3 nucleotide sequence: TGCAGCGTCGGTCCCGCGGTGAACACTGAAGCTTTCTTT.

This chain links TRBV9 with TRBJ2-1, with D uncertain. The germline V gene encodes CDR1 SGDLS and CDR2 YYNGEE. V shed 1 base and J shed 3 bases, with 11 bases lying between them. The CDR3 runs to 15 residues. The CDR3 nucleotides are TGTGCCAGCAGCGTAACGGGTCTAAACTACAATGAGCAGTTCTTC. Its translation is CASSVTGLNYNEQFF.

The V and J genes are TRBV19 and TRBJ2-5, with D possibly matching TRBD2 (6 bases). CDR1 is LNHDA, CDR2 SQIVND, per germline (reference sequence). The ends were cut back, 3 bases at V and 2 bases at J, with 10 bases in the middle. This CDR3 comprises 14 residues. In DNA form, the CDR3 reads TGTGCCAGTAGTATGGCCCGGGGGCAAGAGACCCAGTACTTC. It encodes CASSMARGQETQYF.

The CDR3 DNA is TGTGCCAGCTACGGCCGGGCCGGGATCTCCGGGGAGCTGTTTTTT. Protein product: CASYGRAGISGELFF. This chain links TRBV6-5 with TRBJ2-2; a possible D gene is TRBD2 (5 bases). V lost 8 bases to trimming and J lost 6 bases, with 19 bases between them. The CDR3 totals 15 residues. Germline V CDR1 and CDR2: MNHEY, SVGAGI.

The J gene is TRBJ2-7, the V gene TRBV7-2; 7 bases are a match to TRBD1. Germline V lookup: CDR1 SGHTA, CDR2 FQGNSA. This CDR3 has 14 amino acids. The V gene end was trimmed by 5 bases and the J gene end by 2 bases; junction bases not matched to a gene: 6. DNA of the CDR3: TGTGCCAGCAGCCCGATGACAGGGCCCTACGAGCAGTACTTC. Protein sequence: CASSPMTGPYEQYF.

V usage is TRBV6-1 and J usage is TRBJ2-1; tentatively, D is TRBD2 (5 bases). The CDR3 length is 16 residues. The germline CDR1 and CDR2 sequences are MNHNS and SASEGT. Deletions cut 4 bases from V and 0 bases from J, with 13 bases between. The chain's CDR3 is CASSGASPSSYNEQFF. The DNA for the CDR3 is TGTGCCAGCAGTGGGGCTAGCCCAAGCTCCTACAATGAGCAGTTCTTC.

A single count supports this clone. This rearrangement joins TRBV11-3 to TRBJ2-3; TRBD2 matches 11 bases. V lost 1 base and J lost 3; bases outside the gene matches: 3. The germline CDR1 and CDR2 sequences are SGHNT and YENEEA. The CDR3 consists of 16 residues. CDR3 nucleotide sequence: TGTGCCAGCAGCTTAGCCGGGACTAGCGGAACAGATACGCAGTATTTT. Translating gives CASSLAGTSGTDTQYF. Full variable domain (missing parts from reference TRBV11-3 and TRBJ2-3): EAGVVQSPRYKIIEKKQPVAFWCNPISGHNTLYWYLQNLGQGPELLIRYENEEAVDDSQLPKDRFSAERLKGVDSTLKIQPAELGDSAVYLCASSLAGTSGTDTQYFGPGTRLTVL.

The DNA for the CDR3 is TGTGCCAGCAGCCGAACAGGGGAACCCTATGGCTACACCTTC. Amino acids: CASSRTGEPYGYTF. The chain has TRBV9 and TRBJ1-2; 7 bases align to TRBD1. Losses at the gene ends were 4 bases for V and 4 bases for J; bases not matched to a gene: 7. This CDR3 region has 14 residues. The V gene's germline CDR1 is SGDLS and CDR2 YYNGEE.

V usage is TRBV7-9 and J usage is TRBJ2-7, with a weak D call TRBD2 (5 bases). Germline assignment: CDR1 SEHNR and CDR2 FQNEAQ (reference sequence). With 4 bases removed from V and 5 bases from J, the gap between germline ends came to 15 bases. The CDR3 spans 14 residues. As DNA, the CDR3 is TGTGCCAGCAGCTCAAGAGGGTGGGGTGACGAGCAGTACTTC. Its translation: CASSSRGWGDEQYF.

The chain employs TRBV4-3 and TRBJ2-6; TRBD1 matches 8 bases. The CDR3 runs 19 residues. Germline V gene sequence: CDR1 LGHNA, CDR2 YSLEER. The trim removed 0 bases at V and 3 bases at J, leaving 10 bases unmatched. The CDR3 bases are TGCGCCAGCAGCCAAGATCAAGGGCAGGGGGCTAGTGGGGCCAACGTCCTGACTTTC. As protein: CASSQDQGQGASGANVLTF.

The chain combines TRBV7-9 with TRBJ1-1, with 9 bases identical to TRBD1. In germline, CDR1 is SEHNR, CDR2 FQNEAQ (reference sequence). The CDR3 is 14 residues long. J lost 1 base, V lost 4 bases, and 1 base had no gene match. Here the CDR3 DNA reads TGTGCCAGCAGCTCGGGACAGGGGAACACTGAAGCTTTCTTT. Encoded protein: CASSSGQGNTEAFF.

The rearrangement joins TRBV15 to TRBJ1-1, with D perhaps TRBD1 (6 bases). Per the germline V gene, CDR1 is LNHNV and CDR2 is YYDKDF (reference sequence). V was clipped by 0 bases and J by 2 bases, with 16 bases between them. The CDR3 runs to 17 residues. The CDR3 nucleotides read TGTGCCACCAGCAGAGAATCGGCGGGGGGGCATAACACTGAAGCTTTCTTT. Its protein is CATSRESAGGHNTEAFF.

V is TRBV11-1 and J is TRBJ2-7; possibly TRBD1 for D (6 bases). CDR1 is SGHAT and CDR2 is FQDESV in the germline V gene (reference sequence). V dropped 5 bases and J dropped 1 base, with 18 bases sitting between them. The CDR3 has 16 amino acids. CDR3 coding DNA: TGTGCCAGCAGCCCCCTAATGGGCAGGGGATCCTACGAGCAGTACTTC. Translating gives CASSPLMGRGSYEQYF.

The chain carries TRBV28 and TRBJ1-5, with TRBD1 matching over 7 bases. CDR1 and CDR2 (germline): MDHEN, SYDVKM. The V gene end was trimmed by 5 bases and the J gene end by 1 base; junction bases not matched to a gene: 5. There are 15 residues in the CDR3. The CDR3 here is CASSTGTESNQPQHF. The DNA for the CDR3 is TGTGCCAGCAGTACAGGGACAGAGAGCAATCAGCCCCAGCATTTT.

The chain combines TRBV9 with TRBJ2-3; 10 bases are a match to TRBD2. With V trimmed by 0 bases and J by 3 bases, 7 bases remained unmatched. CDR1 and CDR2 from the germline V gene are SGDLS and YYNGEE. The CDR3 extends over 17 amino acids. CDR3 DNA: TGTGCCAGCAGCGTAGAGTTGCGAGCGGGAGGGACAGATACGCAGTATTTT. This sequence encodes CASSVELRAGGTDTQYF.

DNA for the CDR3: TGTGCATCTCTCTTAAGGCCAGGGAAAGAAAAACTGTTTTTT. It translates to CASLLRPGKEKLFF. The V gene is TRBV30, the J gene TRBJ1-4, with D possibly matching TRBD1 (5 bases). The CDR3 length is 14 residues. Looked up from germline, CDR1 is GTSNPN and CDR2 is SVGIG (reference sequence).

There are a few counts of this clone. V usage is TRBV25-1 and J usage is TRBJ1-1, with D possibly TRBD1 on 5 matching bases. From germline, CDR1 is MGHDK and CDR2 SYGVNS. V lost 7 bases to trimming and J lost 0 bases, with 15 bases between them. The CDR3 covers 15 residues. The CDR3 loop reads CASTRSGGLNTEAFF. CDR3 nucleotides: TGTGCCAGCACCCGATCGGGGGGTCTGAACACTGAAGCTTTCTTT.

The V call is TRBV2, the J call TRBJ2-3; 10 nucleotides agree with TRBD1. Germline V gene sequence: CDR1 SNHLY, CDR2 FYNNEI. V lost 6 bases, J lost 1 base, and 4 bases stayed unmatched. This CDR3 contains 15 residues. The CDR3 reads CASSEDRGGTDTQYF. CDR3 in DNA: TGTGCCAGCAGCGAGGACAGGGGGGGCACAGATACGCAGTATTTT.

The chain recombines TRBV2 with TRBJ2-7; 9 positions match TRBD2. Trimming at V came to 7 bases and at J to 5 bases, leaving 12 bases not matched to a gene. In germline, CDR1 is SNHLY, CDR2 FYNNEI. The CDR3 covers 15 residues. The CDR3 reads CASKDRGLADHEQYF. For the CDR3, the DNA is TGTGCCAGCAAGGATAGGGGACTAGCTGACCACGAGCAGTACTTC.